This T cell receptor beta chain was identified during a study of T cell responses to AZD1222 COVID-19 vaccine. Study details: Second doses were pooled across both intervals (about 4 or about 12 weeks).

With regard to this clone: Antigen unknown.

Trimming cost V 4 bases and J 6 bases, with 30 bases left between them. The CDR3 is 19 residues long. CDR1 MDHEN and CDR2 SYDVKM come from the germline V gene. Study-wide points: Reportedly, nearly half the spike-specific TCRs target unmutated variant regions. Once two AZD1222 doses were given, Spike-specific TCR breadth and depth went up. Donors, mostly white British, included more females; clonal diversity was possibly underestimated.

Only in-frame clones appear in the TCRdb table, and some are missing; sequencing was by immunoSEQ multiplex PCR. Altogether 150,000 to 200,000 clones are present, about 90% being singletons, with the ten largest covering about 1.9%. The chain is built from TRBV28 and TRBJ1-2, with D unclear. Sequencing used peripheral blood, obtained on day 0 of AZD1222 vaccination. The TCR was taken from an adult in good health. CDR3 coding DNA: TGTGCCAGCAGTTCCCCCGCGTCCACTTCGGACTGGATTAGGGATGGCTACACCTTC. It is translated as CASSSPASTSDWIRDGYTF.